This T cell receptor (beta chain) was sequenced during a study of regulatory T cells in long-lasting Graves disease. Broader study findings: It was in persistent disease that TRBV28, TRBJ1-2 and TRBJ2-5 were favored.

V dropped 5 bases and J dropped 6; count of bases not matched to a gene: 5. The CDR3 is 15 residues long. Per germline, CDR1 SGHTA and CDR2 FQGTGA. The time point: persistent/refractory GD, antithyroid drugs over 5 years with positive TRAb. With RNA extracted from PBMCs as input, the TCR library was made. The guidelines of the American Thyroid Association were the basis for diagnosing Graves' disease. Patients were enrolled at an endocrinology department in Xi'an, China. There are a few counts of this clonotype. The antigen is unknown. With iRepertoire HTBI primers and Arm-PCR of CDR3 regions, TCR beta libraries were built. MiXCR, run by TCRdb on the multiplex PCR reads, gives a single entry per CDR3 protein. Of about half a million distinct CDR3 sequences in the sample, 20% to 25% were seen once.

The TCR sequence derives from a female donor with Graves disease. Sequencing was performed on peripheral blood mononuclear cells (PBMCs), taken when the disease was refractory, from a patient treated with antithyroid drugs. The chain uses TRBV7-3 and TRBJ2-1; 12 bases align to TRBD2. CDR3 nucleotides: TGTGCCAGCAGCCTATCTAGCGGGGGGGCCAATGAGCAGTTCTTC. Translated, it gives CASSLSSGGANEQFF.